Listed here are 17 T cell receptor beta chains from one sample, sequenced in a study of human T cells and chemical hapten exposure. TCRdb analysed the RACE reads with MiXCR anew, one entry per CDR3 protein. The repertoire consists of approximately 90,000 distinct CDR3 sequences, with about 10% occurring once and the leading ten covering approximately 2.9%. Described time point: healthy volunteer bleed at 2 weeks. Total RNA came from unfractionated whole blood. Sequenced: whole blood. These receptors all stem from a female donor in good health. Some clones in this sample may be carry-over from other donors' samples.

This clonotype showed up just a few times. Sequence at one end of the junction differs from germline and may be a read error. This chain's CDR3 is CASSEAGTDTQYF. The CDR3 DNA reads as TGTGCCAGCAGTGAAGCTGGCACGGATACGCAGTATTTT. The J gene is TRBJ2-3, the V gene TRBV2; D uncertain. Germline CDR1 SNHLY, CDR2 FYNNEI. The length of the CDR3 is 13 residues.

This chain connects TRBV4-1 to TRBJ2-7; tentatively, D is TRBD2 (6 bases). V gave up 4 bases and J gave up 6 bases, with 16 bases separating them. The CDR3 runs to 14 residues. Germline V gene sequence: CDR1 MGHRA, CDR2 YSYEKL. CDR3 sequence: CASSLRTWEAEQYF. Written as DNA, the CDR3 is TGCGCCAGCAGCCTCAGGACATGGGAGGCCGAGCAGTACTTC.

The V and J genes are TRBV5-1 and TRBJ2-3; TRBD1 matches at 10 bases. Germline CDR1 SGHRS, CDR2 YFSETQ. This CDR3 spans 18 amino acids. The V gene end was trimmed by 3 bases and the J gene end by 3 bases; junction bases not matched to a gene: 13. CDR3 amino acids: CASSSAGTGVLATDTQYF. Written as DNA, the CDR3 is TGCGCCAGCAGCTCGGCCGGGACAGGGGTTTTAGCGACAGATACGCAGTATTTT.

In its sample, this clonotype was seen many times. The J gene is TRBJ2-3, the V gene TRBV7-2, with TRBD2 matching over 9 bases. CDR3 length: 17 amino acids. Unmatched junction bases numbered 6, after V lost 1 base and J lost 1 base. CDR1 is SGHTA and CDR2 is FQGNSA in the germline V gene. Here the CDR3 reads CASSLEPSGIGTDTQYF. Written as DNA, the CDR3 is TGTGCCAGCAGCTTAGAGCCTAGCGGGATCGGCACAGATACGCAGTATTTT.

This clonotype showed up many times. The rearrangement uses TRBV5-1 and TRBJ2-1, with a possible D match to TRBD1 (5 bases). The CDR3 runs 14 residues. Trimming removed 0 bases at V and 6 bases at J, with 10 bases between. The germline V gene encodes CDR1 SGHRS and CDR2 YFSETQ. The CDR3 loop reads CASSLVTGSNEQFF. As DNA, the CDR3 is TGCGCCAGCAGCTTGGTCACAGGTAGCAATGAGCAGTTCTTC.

This clonotype has only a few counts. The chain employs TRBV29-1 and TRBJ2-7; 13 bases map to TRBD2. CDR1 and CDR2 (germline): SQVTM, ANQGSEA. This CDR3 spans 13 amino acids. The junction had 6 bases not matched to a gene; V was cut back by 7 bases and J by 6 bases. Here the CDR3 DNA reads TGCAGCGGCCTAGGACTAGCGGGAGCCGAGCAGTACTTC. This gives the protein CSGLGLAGAEQYF.

This chain connects TRBV7-2 to TRBJ2-7; 11 positions agree with TRBD1. The CDR3 length is 14 residues. Per germline, CDR1 SGHTA and CDR2 FQGNSA. V was clipped by 5 bases and J by 6 bases; unmatched bases: 6. The CDR3 region is CASSIGQGAFEQYF. For the CDR3, the DNA is TGTGCCAGCAGCATCGGACAGGGGGCGTTCGAGCAGTACTTC.

This clonotype was seen a few times. The rearrangement links TRBV11-2 to TRBJ2-1; weak D call: TRBD1 (6 bases). V lost 3 bases to trimming and J lost 9 bases, with 12 bases between them. The CDR3 is 13 residues long. Per germline, CDR1 SGHAT and CDR2 FQNNGV. In DNA form, the CDR3 reads TGTGCCAGCAGCTTCCAGGGGTTCACTGAGCAGTTCTTC. This codes for CASSFQGFTEQFF.

This rearrangement joins TRBV5-1 to TRBJ1-1; the match to TRBD1 covers 8 bases. Germline V CDR1 and CDR2: SGHRS, YFSETQ. The CDR3 loop spans 19 amino acids. The V gene end was trimmed by 3 bases and the J gene end by 2 bases; junction bases not matched to a gene: 18. The CDR3 is CASSWTGVWDRQLNTEAFF. The DNA of the CDR3 is TGCGCCAGCAGCTGGACCGGTGTCTGGGACAGGCAGTTAAACACTGAAGCTTTCTTT.

The sample holds many counts of this clonotype. The rearrangement joins TRBV6-5 to TRBJ2-1, with a tentative D call TRBD2 (5 bases). The V and J ends lost 5 bases and 8 bases respectively, with 13 bases between them. There are 13 residues in the CDR3. In germline, CDR1 is MNHEY, CDR2 SVGAGI. In DNA, the CDR3 is TGTGCCAGCAGTGCCACTAGGCCCGATGAGCAGTTCTTC. Residues: CASSATRPDEQFF.

The chain joins TRBV7-8 to TRBJ2-7, with TRBD1 matching 8 bases. The CDR3 contains 15 residues. Trimming at V came to 0 bases and at J to 2 bases, leaving 3 bases not matched to a gene. Germline CDR1 and CDR2: SGHVS and FQNEAQ. CDR3: CASSLARQGPYEQYF. CDR3 bases: TGTGCCAGCAGCTTAGCGAGACAGGGGCCCTACGAGCAGTACTTC.

V and J are TRBV29-1 and TRBJ2-3; D is uncertain. The CDR3 length is 13 residues. Germline V CDR1 and CDR2: SQVTM, ANQGSEA. V shed 6 bases and J shed 1 base, with 11 bases lying between them. CDR3 residues: CSVSSIRTDTQYF. CDR3 coding DNA: TGCAGCGTCTCTTCTATTCGCACAGATACGCAGTATTTT.

The chain joins TRBV29-1 to TRBJ1-2; no clear D. The V end was cut by 7 bases, the J end by 8 bases, with 23 bases between. Germline CDR1 is SQVTM and CDR2 is ANQGSEA. CDR3 size: 14 residues. The CDR3 sequence is CSAWAVEDLGGYTF. The CDR3 bases are TGCAGCGCCTGGGCCGTCGAGGACTTAGGCGGCTACACCTTC.

This clonotype was found many times. This chain uses TRBV20-1 with TRBJ2-1; 13 bases are a match to TRBD2. V dropped 5 bases and J dropped 8; count of bases not matched to a gene: 6. The length of the CDR3 is 14 residues. Germline CDR1 and CDR2: DFQATT and SNEGSKA (reference sequence). CDR3 DNA: TGCAGTGCTCCCGGGACTAGCGGGATACATGAGCAGTTCTTC. Protein product: CSAPGTSGIHEQFF.

V usage is TRBV15 and J usage is TRBJ2-5, with 10 nucleotides matching TRBD1. The CDR3 covers 19 residues. J lost 2 bases, V lost 1 base, and 13 bases had no gene match. Germline CDR1 is LNHNV and CDR2 is YYDKDF (reference sequence). Written as DNA, the CDR3 is TGTGCCACCAGCAGAGCCCCCGGGACAGGGGCCTTTTTACAAGAGACCCAGTACTTC. Translation: CATSRAPGTGAFLQETQYF.

This chain joins TRBV11-3 and TRBJ2-3; D remains unclear. Per the germline V gene, CDR1 is SGHNT and CDR2 is YENEEA. This CDR3 has 14 amino acids. With 0 bases removed from V and 4 bases from J, the gap between germline ends came to 8 bases. DNA of the CDR3: TGTGCCAGCAGCTTAGACTGGGGTGCAGATACGCAGTATTTT. Residues: CASSLDWGADTQYF.

There are a few counts of this clonotype. This chain uses TRBV6-4 with TRBJ2-2, with D hard to call. The V gene's germline CDR1 is MRHNA and CDR2 SNTAGT. V was trimmed by 8 bases and J by 0 bases, leaving 10 bases between them. This CDR3 is 14 amino acids long. CDR3 region: CASRVFANTGELFF. The CDR3, as DNA: TGTGCCAGCCGAGTGTTTGCGAACACCGGGGAGCTGTTTTTT.